This record looks at one T cell receptor (beta chain) sequence and its context. The participants were between roughly 18 and 89 years old and came from some 23 US areas. Participants reported their clinical history, and cohort assignment relied on those reports. Cohort 3 donors were reported recovered after two negative PCRs, clearance, or symptom resolution. This CDR3 has 13 amino acids. Deletions cut 3 bases from V and 6 bases from J, with 9 bases between. In germline, CDR1 is LNHDA, CDR2 SQIVND (reference sequence). This entry belongs to a study of blood T cell repertoires in COVID-19. Produced via immunoSEQ multiplex PCR; TCRdb's table is partial and in-frame only. The sample lists around 190,000 clones, just over 85% occurring once.

The TCR originated in a woman aged 18-29 years who had recovered from COVID-19. The rearrangement uses TRBV19 and TRBJ2-1; D is unresolved. Source material: PBMCs or T cells enriched from blood (not recorded which). This chain's CDR3 is CASSMRALNEQFF. For the CDR3, the DNA is TGTGCCAGTAGTATGAGAGCGCTCAATGAGCAGTTCTTC.